Listed here are 12 T cell receptor beta chains from one sample, sequenced in a study of T-cell reconstitution after alpha-beta-depleted transplantation in children. As it was prepared, the TCRbeta library received unique molecular identifiers. In TCRdb, the PCR reads were re-called with MiXCR into one record per CDR3 protein. Among 90,000 to 100,000 distinct CDR3 sequences listed, around a quarter were seen once. Source: PBMCs, taken before TCRalphabeta/CD19-depleted stem cell transplant. These receptors were collected from a boy aged 2 to 10 with acute lymphoblastic leukemia, due to receive a stem cell transplant.

A few counts support this clonotype. This sequence joins TRBV10-3 and TRBJ2-1, with 14 bases that match TRBD2. This CDR3 has 13 residues. Germline V gene lookup returns CDR1 ENHRY and CDR2 SYGVKD. After removal of 8 bases from V and 6 bases from J, the junction contained 0 bases not matched to a gene. The CDR3 loop is CAIGTSGSNEQFF. The DNA of the CDR3 is TGTGCCATCGGGACTAGCGGGAGCAATGAGCAGTTCTTC.

This clonotype occurred many times. CDR3 in DNA: TGTGCCAGCAGTCCCATGACTAGATCCAGAGCCGGGGAGCTGTTTTTT. Translating gives CASSPMTRSRAGELFF. The chain carries TRBV28 and TRBJ2-2; D might be TRBD2 (6 bases). The CDR3 totals 16 residues. Germline V CDR1 and CDR2: MDHEN, SYDVKM. V gave up 5 bases and J gave up 6 bases, with 19 bases separating them.

This clonotype was counted at least ten times. The chain uses TRBV11-2 and TRBJ2-1, with D perhaps matching TRBD2 (6 bases). Germline V gene data show CDR1 as SGHAT and CDR2 as FQNNGV. The CDR3 extends over 15 amino acids. The V end lost 6 bases, the J end lost 6 bases, and 18 bases lay between the germline ends. The CDR3, as DNA: TGTGCCAGCAGGCCCATTAGCGGAGGGGCCAATGAGCAGTTCTTC. It is translated as CASRPISGGANEQFF.

This clonotype was counted at least ten times. This chain joins TRBV3-1 and TRBJ2-5; weak D call: TRBD2 (6 bases). V shed 4 bases and J shed 5 bases, with 14 bases lying between them. CDR3 length: 14 amino acids. Germline V lookup: CDR1 LGHDT, CDR2 YNNKEL (reference sequence). Here the CDR3 reads CASSPGGALETQYF. Here the CDR3 DNA reads TGTGCCAGCAGCCCAGGAGGGGCCCTGGAGACCCAGTACTTC.

The V call is TRBV19, the J call TRBJ1-2; tentative D call: TRBD1 (5 bases). The V gene lost 8 bases and the J gene lost 4 bases, with 14 bases spanning the gap. CDR1 LNHDA and CDR2 SQIVND come from the germline V gene (reference sequence). The CDR3 length is 13 residues. As DNA, the CDR3 is TGTGCCAGTCAGAGGGACTTCAGCTATGGCTACACCTTC. This translates into CASQRDFSYGYTF.

This clonotype has a handful of counts. CDR3 nucleotides: TGTGCCACCAGTAAGCGGGGAGCATTCCAACAAGATACGCAGTATTTT. Protein: CATSKRGAFQQDTQYF. The rearrangement joins TRBV24-1 to TRBJ2-3, with 7 bases aligning to TRBD2. The CDR3 spans 16 residues. The germline CDR1 and CDR2 sequences are KGHDR and SFDVKD. After removal of 6 bases from V and 5 bases from J, the junction contained 13 bases not matched to a gene.

Only a few counts were recorded for this clonotype. The rearrangement joins TRBV12-3 or TRBV12-4 to TRBJ1-4; D is possibly TRBD1 (5 bases). The CDR3 is 14 residues long. Trimming shortened V by 1 base and J by 6 bases, and 9 bases separated the two germline ends. The chain's CDR3 is CASSLGGDHEKLFF. The CDR3 DNA is TGTGCCAGCAGTTTAGGAGGGGACCATGAAAAACTGTTTTTT.

This clonotype was counted only a few times. The chain recombines TRBV11-2 with TRBJ1-1, with a tentative D call TRBD1 (6 bases). CDR1 is SGHAT and CDR2 is FQNNGV in the germline V gene. The CDR3 totals 13 residues. V shed 5 bases and J shed 1 base, with 8 bases lying between them. CDR3 in DNA: TGTGCCAGCAGCAGGGACACGAACACTGAAGCTTTCTTT. Translation: CASSRDTNTEAFF.

This clonotype was recorded at least ten times. V and J are TRBV20-1 and TRBJ2-7; D is unresolved. There are 14 residues in the CDR3. Trimming took 0 bases from V and 1 from J, leaving 10 bases between them. Per germline, CDR1 DFQATT and CDR2 SNEGSKA (reference sequence). The chain's CDR3 is CSARDPEESYEQYF. The DNA for the CDR3 is TGCAGTGCTAGAGATCCAGAAGAGTCCTACGAGCAGTACTTC.

This clonotype was detected only a few times. The V call is TRBV10-3, the J call TRBJ2-7, with a tentative D call TRBD2 (5 bases). In germline, CDR1 is ENHRY, CDR2 SYGVKD. The CDR3 sequence is 13 residues long. Trimming cost V 7 bases and J 4 bases, with 14 bases left between them. The CDR3 sequence: CAITRAAQYEQYF. CDR3 coding DNA: TGTGCCATCACCCGAGCGGCCCAATACGAGCAGTACTTC.

The V call is TRBV10-3, the J call TRBJ2-6; no clear D. CDR3 length: 13 residues. Between the trimmed V and J ends, which lost 7 bases and 6 bases, there was a span of 10 bases. From germline, CDR1 is ENHRY and CDR2 SYGVKD. CDR3 coding DNA: TGTGCCATCATGGATTCAACGGCCAACGTCCTGACTTTC. This sequence encodes CAIMDSTANVLTF.

The chain employs TRBV29-1 and TRBJ2-5, with 7 nucleotides matching TRBD2. Trimming removed 5 bases from V and 8 bases from J; junction bases left unmatched: 8. Germline V gives CDR1 SQVTM, CDR2 ANQGSEA. This CDR3 has 12 amino acids. The CDR3 sequence: CSVHPSGGTQYF. The CDR3 DNA follows: TGCAGCGTTCATCCTAGCGGAGGAACCCAGTACTTC.